Given below is one T cell receptor beta chain in context. This entry is derived from a study of blood T cell repertoires in COVID-19. Study information: Researchers got acute and convalescent COVID-19 samples from the United States, Italy and Spain.

The CDR3 totals 13 residues. Germline loops: CDR1 KGHSH, CDR2 LQKENI. Trimming pared 5 bases from V and 3 bases from J, leaving 11 bases between. As originally analysed: Amplification with reference gene primers provided the estimates of nucleated cell counts. Using immunoSEQ multiplex PCR, the repertoire was profiled, and TCRdb retains in-frame clones only, with some absent. D and trimming come from the DNA, and the V and J calls and clone size come from that table. The repertoire has around 400,000 clones, over 75% of them found once; the top ten carry roughly 1.4%. Sequenced sample: PBMCs or T cells enriched from blood (not recorded which). This TCR came from a woman younger than 35 who had been exposed to COVID-19. The rearrangement links TRBV18 to TRBJ2-7, with a possible D match to TRBD2 (7 bases). The CDR3 DNA follows: TGTGCCAGCTCAGAGGGGGACTACTACGAGCAGTACTTC. It encodes CASSEGDYYEQYF.